This record looks at one TCR beta chain sequence and its context. The data were produced by immunoSEQ multiplex PCR, yet TCRdb's version contains in-frame clones alone and is incomplete. The table has 45,000 to 60,000 clones, 82% seen once. The record originates from a study of radiotherapy plus CTLA-4 blockade in lung cancer. V lost 1 base, J lost 0 bases, and 13 bases lay in between. The CDR3 sequence is 16 residues long. The germline gives CDR1 MGHRA, CDR2 YSYEKL. Those patients who had chemo-refractory metastatic non-small-cell lung cancer were given focal radiation along with CTLA-4 blockade through ipilimumab.

The sample here was peripheral blood, taken from a patient treated with radiotherapy plus ipilimumab. The rearrangement links TRBV4-1 to TRBJ2-7; a weak D match, TRBD2 (7 bases). This sequence originates from a human donor with non-small cell lung cancer who had stable disease on radiotherapy plus ipilimumab. CDR3: CASSQAEGGSSYEQYF. CDR3 sequence (DNA): TGCGCCAGCAGCCAAGCGGAGGGGGGGAGCTCCTACGAGCAGTACTTC.